A single sample is the source of the 9 T cell receptor beta chains below, sequenced in a study of T cells in women clearing cervical HPV infection. Clones were read by immunoSEQ multiplex PCR, and TCRdb kept only the in-frame ones, dropping some. The specimen's table records fewer than 40,000 clones. Input material: blood buffy coat. The receptors were sampled from a woman between 18 and 70 years old with a cervical HPV16 infection that either progressed to CIN3+ or cleared (not recorded which).

With regard to this clone: The read falls 3 residues short of the CDR3 end, and the missing part is taken from the germline J gene. This chain joins TRBV5-1 and TRBJ1-2, with 10 bases identical to TRBD1. Germline CDR1 reads SGHRS; CDR2 reads YFSETQ. This CDR3 region has 15 residues. Incomplete CDR3 DNA: TGCGCCAGCAGCTTGTTCGGGACAGGGGATCGAGGC. Its protein product is CASSLFGTGDRG. The complete CDR3 reads CASSLFGTGDRGYTF.

CDR3 sequence reads: CASTTFGTGVTGELFF. The sequenced CDR3 bases are TGTGCCAGCACCACCTTTGGGACAGGAGTTACCGGGGAG. This chain joins TRBV6-2 or TRBV6-3 and TRBJ2-2; 8 bases match TRBD1. Sequencing ends 3 residues short of the CDR3 end; the germline J gene provides the rest. V was clipped by 7 bases and J by 5 bases; unmatched bases: 12. Per the germline V gene, CDR1 is MNHEY and CDR2 is SVGEGT. This CDR3 contains 16 residues.

The DNA read from the CDR3 is TGTGCCAGCAGTGAACTGGGGACAGGGATCGGC. Its translation: CASSELGTGIG. The whole CDR3 sequence reads CASSELGTGIGYTF. The chain recombines TRBV2 with TRBJ1-2; 9 nucleotides agree with TRBD1. The read stops 3 residues short of the end of the CDR3; the missing end is completed from the germline J gene. Germline V gene data show CDR1 as SNHLY and CDR2 as FYNNEI. The CDR3 loop spans 14 amino acids.

As concerns this clone: The CDR3 goes on 3 residues after the read ends, and that part is filled in from the germline J gene. V is TRBV6-1 and J is TRBJ2-6; 9 bases match TRBD1. This CDR3 contains 18 residues. Losses at the gene ends were 2 bases for V and 0 bases for J; bases not matched to a gene: 5. Germline lookup yields CDR1 MNHNS and CDR2 SASEGT. Partial CDR3 DNA: TGTGCCAGCAGTGAAAAGGGGACAGGGAGCTCTGGGGCCAACGTC. This encodes CASSEKGTGSSGANV. The whole CDR3 reads CASSEKGTGSSGANVLTF.

A remark on this clone: The CDR3 is cut off 3 residues early in the read; its end comes from the germline J gene. V is TRBV7-7 and J is TRBJ2-3; tentatively, D is TRBD1 (6 bases). Trimming left V 1 base short and J 6 bases short, with 8 bases between. The CDR3 runs to 13 residues. Germline V gene lookup returns CDR1 SSHAT and CDR2 FNYEAQ (reference sequence). CDR3 protein: CASSLGGQDTQYF. The CDR3 DNA, read in part, is TGTGCCAGCAGCTTAGGTGGACAGGATACG. Combining the CDR3 with reference TRBV7-7 and TRBJ2-3 gives the whole variable domain GAGVSQSPRYKVTKRGQDVTLRCDPISSHATLYWYQQALGQGPEFLTYFNYEAQPDKSGLPSDRFSAERPEGSISTLTIQRTEQRDSAMYRCASSLGGQDTQYFGPGTRLTVL.

As regards this clone: With the read ending 3 residues before the CDR3 end, the germline J gene is used to fill in that end. This chain joins TRBV5-1 and TRBJ1-1; D possibly corresponds to TRBD1 (5 bases). CDR1 and CDR2 from the germline V gene are SGHRS and YFSETQ. The CDR3 totals 14 residues. Incomplete CDR3 DNA: TGCGCCAGCAGCTTGGATGGGGCAAAGGGCGAA. Its protein is CASSLDGAKGE. The CDR3 reads in full as CASSLDGAKGEAFF.

About this clone: The read stops 3 residues short of the end of the CDR3; the missing end is completed from the germline J gene. The chain links TRBV6-1 to TRBJ1-3; D ambiguous. This CDR3 spans 17 amino acids. CDR1 is MNHNS, CDR2 SASEGT, per germline. V lost 0 bases to trimming and J lost 0 bases, with 12 bases between them. Partial CDR3 DNA: TGTGCCAGCAGTGAAGCGAGCGCCACCTCCTCTGGAAACACC. Protein product: CASSEASATSSGNT. The entire CDR3 protein reads CASSEASATSSGNTIYF.

Remarks on this clone: The read terminates 3 residues before the CDR3 end, so the remaining end is supplied by the germline J gene. This chain uses TRBV5-5 with TRBJ1-3, with D possibly TRBD1 on 5 matching bases. Germline assignment: CDR1 SGHKS and CDR2 YYEKEE (reference sequence). The CDR3 runs to 15 residues. Trimming took off 0 bases at V and 2 bases at J, with 9 bases between the two ends. CDR3 residues: CASSLGQIPGNTIYF. The DNA read from the CDR3 is TGTGCCAGCAGCTTGGGACAGATCCCTGGAAACACC.

With regard to this clone: The read terminates 3 residues before the CDR3 end, so the remaining end is supplied by the germline J gene. The genes are TRBV19 and TRBJ2-7; D remains ambiguous. Germline values: CDR1 LNHDA, CDR2 SQIVND (reference sequence). This CDR3 contains 11 residues. Trimming stripped 3 bases from V and 5 bases from J, with 5 bases between. CDR3 bases read: TGTGCCAGTAGTATGGCGGACGAG. Amino acid sequence: CASSMADE. The whole CDR3 protein is CASSMADEQYF.